These 7 T cell receptor beta chains share one sample of origin, sequenced in a study of vaccination and CD4 T cells after COVID-19. Oncomine TCR Beta short-read sequencing was applied to DNA from cultured CD4+ T cells. Via MiXCR, TCRdb re-called the PCR reads, giving one row per CDR3 protein. The sample has approximately 18,000 distinct CDR3 sequences, over 50% seen once. Sample treatment: roughly 11-day PBMC culture with coronavirus spike peptide pools or control peptides (ViraFEST assay). These receptors have no identified antigens. Sample: CD4+ T cells from blood, cultured in vitro. These receptors were taken from a human donor who had recovered from COVID-19.

V and J are TRBV7-2 and TRBJ2-1; 9 nucleotides agree with TRBD1. The CDR3 sequence is 18 residues long. Germline V lookup: CDR1 SGHTA, CDR2 FQGNSA. Losses at the gene ends were 3 bases for V and 8 bases for J; bases not matched to a gene: 17. CDR3 residues: CASSLLYTGTGFRDEQFF. The CDR3 coding sequence is TGTGCCAGCAGCTTGCTTTACACCGGGACAGGGTTTAGGGATGAGCAGTTCTTC.

This clonotype was detected a few times. This chain connects TRBV7-8 to TRBJ2-1; TRBD2 matches at 9 bases. CDR1 and CDR2 from the germline V gene are SGHVS and FQNEAQ. The CDR3 runs 17 residues. The J segment lost 7 bases and the V segment lost 4 bases, leaving 14 bases of the junction unmatched. The CDR3 nucleotides are TGTGCCAGCAGCTACCCTCGGGGAAGCGGGAGGCGTAATGAGCAGTTCTTC. It encodes CASSYPRGSGRRNEQFF.

This rearrangement joins TRBV19 to TRBJ1-5, with D tentatively TRBD1 (5 bases). With 1 base removed from V and 4 bases from J, the gap between germline ends came to 11 bases. The CDR3 spans 15 residues. From germline, CDR1 is LNHDA and CDR2 SQIVND (reference sequence). The CDR3 region is CASSIGRQWNQPQHF. CDR3 coding DNA: TGTGCCAGTAGTATAGGTAGACAGTGGAATCAGCCCCAGCATTTT.

The V and J genes are TRBV10-1 and TRBJ2-7; TRBD2 agrees at 12 bases. The CDR3 covers 14 residues. The ends lost 4 bases at V and 2 bases at J; junction bases unmatched: 0. Germline V gene lookup returns CDR1 WNHNN and CDR2 SYGVQD (reference sequence). CDR3 protein: CASSGTSGTYEQYF. The CDR3 nucleotides are TGCGCCAGCAGTGGGACTAGCGGGACCTACGAGCAGTACTTC.

In its sample, this clonotype was seen a few times. The rearrangement uses TRBV20-1 and TRBJ2-2; tentative D call: TRBD2 (6 bases). Trimming removed 3 bases at V and 1 base at J, with 12 bases between. The CDR3 is made up of 15 amino acids. In germline, CDR1 is DFQATT, CDR2 SNEGSKA (reference sequence). CDR3 coding DNA: TGCAGTGCTAGGGGGGGAGCGGAGAACACCGGGGAGCTGTTTTTT. Translating gives CSARGGAENTGELFF.

The V gene is TRBV7-2, the J gene TRBJ1-5; D may be TRBD1 (5 bases). V lost 1 base and J lost 1, with 8 bases in between. There are 15 residues in the CDR3. Germline V gives CDR1 SGHTA, CDR2 FQGNSA. DNA of the CDR3: TGTGCCAGCAGCTTAGTGTCAGGGAGCAATCAGCCCCAGCATTTT. It codes for CASSLVSGSNQPQHF.

The table lists this clonotype with a few counts. The V call is TRBV28, the J call TRBJ1-3; no reliable D call. The CDR3 runs 14 residues. From germline, CDR1 is MDHEN and CDR2 SYDVKM. V gave up 5 bases and J gave up 0 bases, with 8 bases separating them. DNA for the CDR3: TGTGCCAGCAGTACCGAGGGCTCTGGAAACACCATATATTTT. This codes for CASSTEGSGNTIYF. Using reference TRBV28 and TRBJ1-3 for the parts outside the CDR3, the full variable domain is DVKVTQSSRYLVKRTGEKVFLECVQDMDHENMFWYRQDPGLGLRLIYFSYDVKMKEKGDIPEGYSVSREKKERFSLILESASTNQTSMYLCASSTEGSGNTIYFGEGSWLTVV.